The clone carrying this T cell receptor beta chain has just a few counts. There are 12 residues in the CDR3. The junction had 4 bases not matched to a gene; V was cut back by 4 bases and J by 8 bases. Germline CDR1 and CDR2: MNHNY and SVGAGI (reference sequence). This sample was included in a study of CD8+ T cells in alopecia areata. Across the whole study: Treated individuals took tofacitinib by mouth, 5 to 10 mg twice daily.

RNA was isolated and reverse transcribed to cDNA, the sequencing template. The protocol was immunoSEQ multiplex PCR, while the TCRdb copy is restricted to in-frame clones and leaves out a portion. There are 100,000 to 150,000 clones in the sample; 49% occur only once, and 18% lies in the top ten. The clonotype originates from a human donor with alopecia areata. The gene calls are TRBV6-6 and TRBJ1-1; 7 bases align to TRBD1. Sample: CD8+ T cells sorted from blood, taken at week 0. CDR3 residues: CASSSEDREAFF. CDR3 DNA: TGTGCCAGCAGTTCGGAGGACAGGGAAGCTTTCTTT.